The TCR beta chain under discussion was sequenced for a study of post-analysis software for immune sequencing data. Whole-study results and caveats: Five or six TRBV segments appeared more often in patients than in controls, and TRBV5-6, TRBV5-1 and TRBV20-1 were among these. Among multiple sclerosis patients, normalized Chao1 diversity was significantly below that of controls.

Sequencing libraries made from TCR beta cDNA carried unique molecular identifiers. TCRdb reanalysed the PCR reads using MiXCR and keeps one entry per CDR3 protein. The sample has under 900,000 distinct CDR3 sequences, roughly 50% seen once. CDR1 and CDR2 (germline): SGHAT, FQNNGV. V was pared by 1 base and J by 8 bases, with 14 bases between. The CDR3 runs 14 residues. Comments on this clonotype: Its antigen is undetermined.

This TCR came from a girl under 18 with multiple sclerosis. The rearrangement joins TRBV11-2 to TRBJ1-2, with TRBD1 as a possible D gene (6 bases). The sequenced sample was blood. CDR3 protein: CASSLAGGHSGYTF. CDR3 nucleotide sequence: TGTGCCAGCAGCTTAGCGGGGGGCCATTCAGGCTACACCTTC.